These 9 T cell receptor beta chains came from one sample sequenced in a study of identical twins. TCRdb reprocessed the 5' RACE reads with MiXCR, giving one entry per CDR3 protein. The sample lists approximately 890,000 distinct CDR3 sequences, around 12% occurring once. These data are also associated with another study on yellow fever vaccine responses in identical twins.

Sequenced material: PBMCs. The receptor set was obtained from a woman aged 18 to 35 in good health.

The sample holds many counts of this clonotype. V is TRBV3-1 and J is TRBJ2-2, with 7 bases aligning to TRBD1. V gave up 2 bases and J gave up 1 base; unmatched junction bases: 1. Germline V gene sequence: CDR1 LGHDT, CDR2 YNNKEL (reference sequence). The CDR3 runs 15 residues. CDR3: CASSQTGENTGELFF. The CDR3 nucleotides read TGTGCCAGCAGCCAAACAGGGGAGAACACCGGGGAGCTGTTTTTT.

The chain carries TRBV2 and TRBJ2-3, with a possible D match to TRBD1 (6 bases). There are 13 residues in the CDR3. Trimming shortened V by 8 bases and J by 7 bases, and 16 bases separated the two germline ends. CDR1 SNHLY and CDR2 FYNNEI come from the germline V gene. CDR3 protein: CASRKGEVNTQYF. The CDR3 nucleotides are TGTGCCAGCCGGAAGGGGGAAGTAAATACGCAGTATTTT.

The V call is TRBV21-1, the J call TRBJ2-7; the table's TRBD1 call for D was not verified on the DNA. TRBV21-1 is annotated as a pseudogene. This CDR3 has 15 amino acids. The CDR3 loop is CASSKGRTGAYEQYV. The CDR3 DNA follows: TGTGCCAGCAGCAAAGGGAGGACAGGGGCCTACGAGCAGTACGTC.

This clonotype was counted between two and nine times. The J gene is TRBJ2-5, the V gene TRBV28; 10 bases are shared with TRBD2. The CDR3 has 14 residues. From germline, CDR1 is MDHEN and CDR2 SYDVKM. V lost 11 bases, J lost 4 bases, and 10 bases stayed unmatched. The CDR3: CAALGLADRETQYF. CDR3 DNA sequence: TGTGCCGCCCTCGGACTAGCGGATAGAGAGACCCAGTACTTC.

This clonotype was recorded many times. This chain connects TRBV12-3 or TRBV12-4 to TRBJ2-1; D ambiguous. This CDR3 contains 14 residues. V was pared by 0 bases and J by 6 bases, with 9 bases between. The CDR3 region is CASSLAGLGNEQFF. DNA of the CDR3: TGTGCCAGCAGTTTAGCGGGCCTGGGCAATGAGCAGTTCTTC.

This clonotype was counted ten times or more. The chain couples TRBV12-3 or TRBV12-4 to TRBJ2-2; unclear D gene. Trimming left V 6 bases short and J 0 bases short, with 17 bases between. The CDR3 sequence is 17 residues long. Here the CDR3 DNA reads TGTGCCAGCAGAACCCGGAGAGTTGAAACGAACACCGGGGAGCTGTTTTTT. It translates to CASRTRRVETNTGELFF.

The chain combines TRBV12-3 or TRBV12-4 with TRBJ2-3; D uncertain. V lost 5 bases, J lost 9 bases, and 15 bases lay in between. The CDR3 runs to 13 residues. In nucleotides, the CDR3 is TGTGCCAGCAGTAACTTCCTCCTCGGCACGCAGTATTTT. Translated: CASSNFLLGTQYF.

This rearrangement joins TRBV20-1 to TRBJ2-4; D is unresolved. The CDR3 consists of 15 residues. Germline values: CDR1 DFQATT, CDR2 SNEGSKA (reference sequence). Trimming pared 5 bases from V and 0 bases from J, leaving 14 bases between. CDR3 coding DNA: TGCAGTGCTCCGAAATACTGGCAAGCCAAAAACATTCAGTACTTC. Amino acids: CSAPKYWQAKNIQYF.

This clonotype has just a few counts. The chain is built from TRBV7-2 and TRBJ2-1; 10 bases are a match to TRBD2. V lost 7 bases, J lost 4 bases, and 7 bases stayed unmatched. The CDR3 contains 15 residues. Per germline, CDR1 SGHTA and CDR2 FQGNSA. The CDR3 DNA reads TGTGCCAGCACCGAGACTAGCGGGCCTTACAATGAGCAGTTCTTC. Its protein is CASTETSGPYNEQFF. The variable domain in full, with the rest retrieved from reference TRBV7-2 and TRBJ2-1, is GAGVSQSPSNKVTEKGKDVELRCDPISGHTALYWYRQSLGQGLEFLIYFQGNSAPDKSGLPSDRFSAERTGGSVSTLTIQRTQQEDSAVYLCASTETSGPYNEQFFGPGTRLTVL.